This entry describes one T cell receptor beta chain. One end of the junction is discordant with germline, which a read error may explain. Repertoires were generated with immunoSEQ multiplex PCR, while TCRdb's copy carries only in-frame clones and drops some. The sample holds around 120,000 clones, 85% to 95% seen once. The data derive from a study of control samples from healthy donors and cancer patients. CDR3 length: 14 residues. Germline V CDR1 and CDR2: SSHAT, FNYEAQ (reference sequence). The V gene is TRBV7-7, the J gene TRBJ2-2; D not certain. The sequencing sample was made of blood. This TCR was recovered from a young man in good health. The CDR3 spells CASSPSLRGGELFF. Here the CDR3 DNA reads TGTGCTAGCAGCCCCTCATTACGTGGCGGGGAGCTGTTTTTT. Drawing the rest from reference TRBV7-7 and TRBJ2-2, the complete variable domain is GAGVSQSPRYKVTKRGQDVTLRCDPISSHATLYWYQQALGQGPEFLTYFNYEAQPDKSGLPSDRFSAERPEGSISTLTIQRTEQRDSAMYRCASSPSLRGGELFFGEGSRLTVL.